The 25 T cell receptor beta chains below all came from one sample that was sequenced in a study of early T cells in non-severe SARS-CoV-2 infection. TCRdb ran MiXCR on the 5' RACE reads and lists one entry per CDR3 protein. This table has 30,000 or so distinct CDR3 sequences, 6.6% appearing once. The sequenced sample was whole blood. These TCRs come from an adult who was a healthcare worker with PCR-confirmed SARS-CoV-2 infection or an uninfected control (not recorded which).

This clonotype was seen at least ten times. The chain links TRBV7-3 to TRBJ1-3, with D possibly matching TRBD1 (5 bases). The germline V gene has CDR1 SGHTA and CDR2 FQGTGA. V shed 5 bases and J shed 0 bases, with 8 bases lying between them. The CDR3 extends over 14 amino acids. The CDR3 protein is CASSPGGSGNTIYF. Here the CDR3 DNA reads TGTGCCAGCAGCCCTGGGGGCTCTGGAAACACCATATATTTT.

This clonotype was seen at least ten times. The J gene is TRBJ2-1, the V gene TRBV29-1; D not resolved. The CDR3 is 13 residues long. CDR1 SQVTM and CDR2 ANQGSEA come from the germline V gene. Trimming took 3 bases from V and 0 from J, leaving 6 bases between them. CDR3 residues: CSVEKSSYNEQFF. DNA for the CDR3: TGCAGCGTTGAGAAAAGCTCCTACAATGAGCAGTTCTTC.

This clonotype was counted many times. The chain has TRBV28 and TRBJ2-1; D uncertain. V dropped 2 bases and J dropped 7 bases, with 9 bases sitting between them. The CDR3 is 13 amino acids. Germline loops: CDR1 MDHEN, CDR2 SYDVKM. The CDR3 is CASSLVAENEQFF. DNA of the CDR3: TGTGCCAGCAGTTTAGTAGCCGAAAATGAGCAGTTCTTC.

This clonotype came up many times. V and J are TRBV6-1 and TRBJ2-3, with D perhaps matching TRBD2 (5 bases). The CDR3 totals 14 residues. Germline V gives CDR1 MNHNS, CDR2 SASEGT. With 0 bases removed from V and 6 bases from J, the gap between germline ends came to 10 bases. CDR3 protein: CASSEARLADTQYF. The CDR3 DNA reads TGTGCCAGCAGTGAAGCACGCTTAGCGGATACGCAGTATTTT.

This clonotype was picked up many times. This chain uses TRBV7-6 with TRBJ2-2; perhaps D is TRBD1 or TRBD2 (5 bases each). This CDR3 comprises 14 residues. Germline values: CDR1 SGHVS, CDR2 FNYEAQ. Trimming removed 0 bases at V and 7 bases at J, with 9 bases between. CDR3 loop: CASSLARDVGELFF. CDR3 sequence (DNA): TGTGCCAGCAGCTTAGCCCGGGACGTCGGGGAGCTGTTTTTT.

This clonotype was detected many times. The genes are TRBV20-1 and TRBJ1-6; possible D gene TRBD1, 6 bases. CDR1 is DFQATT and CDR2 is SNEGSKA in the germline V gene (reference sequence). This CDR3 is built from 14 residues. V was trimmed by 4 bases and J by 5 bases, leaving 12 bases between them. CDR3 nucleotides: TGCAGTGCTATCCCCGGGACACATAATTCACCCCTCCACTTT. This codes for CSAIPGTHNSPLHF.

This clonotype has only a few counts. This chain connects TRBV29-1 to TRBJ1-1, with D uncertain. With 3 bases removed from V and 2 bases from J, the gap between germline ends came to 7 bases. The CDR3 covers 12 residues. CDR1 is SQVTM, CDR2 ANQGSEA, per germline. DNA of the CDR3: TGCAGCGTTGACTCAGTAAACACTGAAGCTTTCTTT. Translated: CSVDSVNTEAFF.

This clonotype was recorded a few times. V and J are TRBV28 and TRBJ1-2, with D maybe TRBD1 (5 bases). V was cut by 5 bases and J by 3 bases, with 13 bases left in between. Germline V lookup: CDR1 MDHEN, CDR2 SYDVKM. The CDR3 sequence is 14 residues long. The CDR3 is CASSEGTEYYGYTF. CDR3 bases: TGTGCCAGCAGTGAGGGGACGGAATACTATGGCTACACCTTC.

This clonotype was observed a handful of times. The rearrangement joins TRBV7-3 to TRBJ2-2; TRBD1 aligns across 11 bases. This CDR3 contains 15 residues. Germline V gene sequence: CDR1 SGHTA, CDR2 FQGTGA. V lost 5 bases to trimming and J lost 6 bases; unmatched junction nucleotides: 5. The CDR3 nucleotides read TGTGCCAGCAGCAACCCGGGACAGGGGGCCGGGGAGCTGTTTTTT. Translated: CASSNPGQGAGELFF.

This clonotype was counted at least ten times. This chain links TRBV4-1 with TRBJ2-7; weak D call: TRBD1 (6 bases). Trimming pared 4 bases from V and 3 bases from J, leaving 13 bases between. This CDR3 contains 14 residues. The germline CDR1 and CDR2 sequences are MGHRA and YSYEKL. The CDR3 nucleotides are TGCGCCAGCAGCCTACAGGGAACAGGCTACGAGCAGTACTTC. Residues: CASSLQGTGYEQYF.

This clonotype was recorded at least ten times. This chain joins TRBV6-5 and TRBJ2-2; 7 bases map to TRBD2. The CDR3 is 16 amino acids. In germline, CDR1 is MNHEY, CDR2 SVGAGI. Germline trimming cut 2 bases from V and 3 bases from J; bases unmatched to any gene: 6. CDR3 nucleotide sequence: TGTGCCAGCAGTTACAAGACTAGCTTCGACACCGGGGAGCTGTTTTTT. As protein: CASSYKTSFDTGELFF.

In its sample, this clonotype was seen a few times. The rearrangement links TRBV10-3 to TRBJ2-5; D gene unclear. The CDR3 has 14 amino acids. CDR1 ENHRY and CDR2 SYGVKD come from the germline V gene. Trimming took 4 bases from V and 0 from J, leaving 9 bases between them. The chain's CDR3 is CAISVNGDQETQYF. The CDR3 DNA reads TGTGCCATCAGTGTAAATGGGGACCAAGAGACCCAGTACTTC.

The chain employs TRBV7-8 and TRBJ2-5, with 9 bases identical to TRBD1. The CDR3 runs 14 residues. In germline, CDR1 is SGHVS, CDR2 FQNEAQ. The junction had 4 bases not matched to a gene; V was cut back by 5 bases and J by 3 bases. The CDR3 nucleotides read TGTGCCAGCAGCCTCAGGGACAGGGAAGAGACCCAGTACTTC. This encodes CASSLRDREETQYF. Based on the CDR3 plus reference TRBV7-8 and TRBJ2-5, the full variable domain is GAGVSQSPRYKVAKRGQDVALRCDPISGHVSLFWYQQALGQGPEFLTYFQNEAQLDKSGLPSDRFFAERPEGSVSTLKIQRTQQEDSAVYLCASSLRDREETQYFGPGTRLLVL.

This chain uses TRBV7-6 with TRBJ2-3, with 8 nucleotides matching TRBD2. The J segment lost 0 bases and the V segment lost 1 base, leaving 3 bases of the junction unmatched. This CDR3 is built from 16 residues. Germline CDR1 SGHVS, CDR2 FNYEAQ. CDR3 bases: TGTGCCAGCAGCTTAGTAGCGGGATCTAGCACAGATACGCAGTATTTT. Amino acids: CASSLVAGSSTDTQYF. The entire variable domain, with the rest obtained from reference TRBV7-6 and TRBJ2-3, is as follows: GAGVSQSPRYKVTKRGQDVALRCDPISGHVSLYWYRQALGQGPEFLTYFNYEAQQDKSGLPNDRFSAERPEGSISTLTIQRTEQRDSAMYRCASSLVAGSSTDTQYFGPGTRLTVL.

This clonotype was seen many times. This chain joins TRBV12-3 or TRBV12-4 and TRBJ2-5; D not certain. Trimming took off 1 base at V and 5 bases at J, with 8 bases between the two ends. This CDR3 has 13 residues. The CDR3 loop is CASSLGSTETQYF. CDR3 DNA: TGTGCCAGCAGTTTAGGGTCGACGGAGACCCAGTACTTC.

The table lists this clonotype with many counts. The gene calls are TRBV7-6 and TRBJ2-1, with D perhaps given as TRBD1 or TRBD2 (5 bases each). The germline V and J ends were trimmed by 0 bases and 8 bases, with 17 bases remaining between them. CDR3 length equals 16 residues. Looked up from germline, CDR1 is SGHVS and CDR2 is FNYEAQ. The CDR3 sequence is CASSLAPVARGDEQFF. The CDR3 nucleotides read TGTGCCAGCAGCTTAGCACCGGTAGCTCGGGGCGATGAGCAGTTCTTC.

In its sample, this clonotype was seen many times. This rearrangement joins TRBV7-2 to TRBJ2-7, with 9 bases identical to TRBD1. The V gene's germline CDR1 is SGHTA and CDR2 FQGNSA. There are 15 residues in the CDR3. Trimming removed 3 bases from V and 1 base from J; junction bases left unmatched: 4. The CDR3 spells CASSFAGTGSYEQYF. DNA of the CDR3: TGTGCCAGCAGCTTCGCCGGGACAGGGTCCTACGAGCAGTACTTC. Supplemented by reference TRBV7-2 and TRBJ2-7, the full variable domain reads GAGVSQSPSNKVTEKGKDVELRCDPISGHTALYWYRQSLGQGLEFLIYFQGNSAPDKSGLPSDRFSAERTGGSVSTLTIQRTQQEDSAVYLCASSFAGTGSYEQYFGPGTRLTVT.

This clonotype was seen ten or more times. The chain links TRBV20-1 to TRBJ1-1; tentative D call: TRBD1 (6 bases). V lost 3 bases and J 1 base, leaving 15 bases between the germline ends. CDR3 size: 15 residues. Germline lookup yields CDR1 DFQATT and CDR2 SNEGSKA (reference sequence). CDR3 bases: TGCAGTGCTAGGGTGACGGGGGCCTGGAACACTGAAGCTTTCTTT. Translating it yields CSARVTGAWNTEAFF.

This clonotype was observed a few times. This chain connects TRBV11-2 to TRBJ1-3; D ambiguous. V was shortened by 2 bases and J by 0 bases, with 2 bases between the two germline ends. Germline CDR1 is SGHAT and CDR2 is FQNNGV. The CDR3 loop spans 13 amino acids. Here the CDR3 reads CASSLTSGNTIYF. CDR3 DNA sequence: TGTGCCAGCAGCTTAACCTCTGGAAACACCATATATTTT.

A single count supports this clonotype. Sequence at one end of the junction differs from germline and may be a read error. This sequence joins TRBV6-2 or TRBV6-3 and TRBJ1-1, with D unresolved. CDR1 MNHEY and CDR2 SVGEGT come from the germline V gene. The CDR3 loop spans 16 amino acids. This CDR3 reads CVSSYGRRLMNTEAFF. The CDR3 DNA reads TGTGTCAGCAGTTACGGACGGAGGCTCATGAACACTGAAGCTTTCTTT.

This clonotype was observed a few times. This clone may be a read error of a much larger clone one base away. This chain uses TRBV2 with TRBJ1-2; TRBD1 matches at 7 bases. CDR3 length: 17 amino acids. CDR1 is SNHLY and CDR2 is FYNNEI in the germline V gene. CDR3 in DNA: TGTACCAGCAGCAGAGCCTCCCGGGACAGAGTAAACCATGGCTACACCTTC. It codes for CTSSRASRDRVNHGYTF.

This clonotype has a count of ten or more. The genes are TRBV9 and TRBJ2-1; TRBD2 might be the D (5 bases). This CDR3 spans 14 amino acids. Germline CDR1 and CDR2: SGDLS and YYNGEE. Deletions cut 4 bases from V and 9 bases from J, with 17 bases between. The CDR3 region has the DNA TGTGCCAGCAGCCCCCCGCGGAGTGCGGGTGAGCAGTTCTTC. Translating it yields CASSPPRSAGEQFF.

This clonotype was observed many times. The V gene is TRBV18, the J gene TRBJ2-3, with TRBD2 identical over 13 bases. V gave up 3 bases and J gave up 4 bases; unmatched junction bases: 4. Germline V lookup: CDR1 KGHSH, CDR2 LQKENI. The CDR3 consists of 16 residues. The CDR3 sequence: CASSPGTSGIADTQYF. Here the CDR3 DNA reads TGTGCCAGCTCACCGGGGACTAGCGGGATCGCAGATACGCAGTATTTT.

This clonotype has a count of ten or more. This chain uses TRBV4-2 with TRBJ2-7; 7 nucleotides agree with TRBD1. The V and J ends lost 0 bases and 1 base, in that order; junction bases with no gene match: 6. The germline V gene encodes CDR1 LGHNA and CDR2 YNFKEQ. CDR3 length: 16 residues. This CDR3 reads CASSQESGTVSYEQYF. DNA for the CDR3: TGTGCCAGCAGCCAAGAATCAGGGACAGTTTCCTACGAGCAGTACTTC.

This clonotype was observed many times. The chain joins TRBV5-1 to TRBJ2-1, with TRBD2 identical over 12 bases. CDR3 length equals 17 residues. Germline lookup yields CDR1 SGHRS and CDR2 YFSETQ. J gave up 9 bases and V 0 bases, and 10 bases lay outside the gene matches. CDR3 residues: CASSLALVASGRGEQFF. The CDR3 nucleotides read TGCGCCAGCAGCTTGGCCCTCGTGGCTAGCGGGAGGGGTGAGCAGTTCTTC.